Listed below are T cell receptor beta chains from one sample, sequenced in a study of blood T cell repertoires in COVID-19. Sequencing used immunoSEQ multiplex PCR; TCRdb keeps in-frame clones, though not all of them. The profile shows 450,000 or so clones, 80% to 95% of them singletons. What was sequenced was PBMCs or T cells enriched from blood (not recorded which). The receptor set was obtained from a man aged 18 to 35 who had recovered from COVID-19. The CDR3 runs from the conserved cysteine through the conserved F or W. A D gene is named only where the DNA matches it firmly. Clone size is shown for a subset of rows, as once, few, many or a class of expanded clone.

v_call,clone_size,j_call,d_call,cdr3_nt,cdr3_aa
TRBV6-1,.,TRBJ1-1,.,TGTGCCAGCAGTGAATGGGATGGGGGGGTCACGGTCCCTGAAGCTTTCTTT,CASSEWDGGVTVPEAFF
TRBV9,.,TRBJ1-2,TRBD1,TGTGCCAGCAGCGTAGAAGGGACAGGGGGCGTCCCAGAGGGCTACACCTTC,CASSVEGTGGVPEGYTF
TRBV2,once,TRBJ2-3,TRBD2,TGTGCCAGCAGTTCTACTAGCGGGAGAGGCCCAGATACGCAGTATTTT,CASSSTSGRGPDTQYF
TRBV19,few,TRBJ2-1,.,TGTGCCAGTAGTATTTCGCGGGCTAGCCCCGAGAATGAGCAGTTCTTC,CASSISRASPENEQFF
TRBV27,.,TRBJ2-2,TRBD1,TGTGCCAGCAGTCCACGGACAGGGAGGAACACCGGGGAGCTGTTTTTT,CASSPRTGRNTGELFF
TRBV7-9,.,TRBJ2-2,TRBD2,TGTGCCAGCAGCCACGGACTAGCGGATACGAACACCGGGGAGCTGTTTTTT,CASSHGLADTNTGELFF
TRBV20-1,.,TRBJ1-2,.,TGCAGTGCTAAAGTCCCCGGGGGCTACACCTTC,CSAKVPGGYTF
TRBV11-3,.,TRBJ2-3,.,TGTGCCAGCAGCTTGGGGGGCGGGGGCGACCGCACAGATACGCAGTATTTT,CASSLGGGGDRTDTQYF
TRBV3-1/TRBV3-2,.,TRBJ1-3,.,TGTGCCAGCGTTCTGGGGGGGTCTGGAAACACCATATATTTT,CASVLGGSGNTIYF
TRBV12-3/TRBV12-4,few,TRBJ1-1,TRBD1,TGTGCCAGCAGGCAGGGGGAGTTCACTGAAGCTTTCTTT,CASRQGEFTEAFF
TRBV18,.,TRBJ1-1,TRBD1,TGTGCCAGCTCAATGGACAGGGGTGTCACTGAAGCTTTCTTT,CASSMDRGVTEAFF
TRBV18,.,TRBJ2-2,.,TGTGCCAGCTCACCACGGACGAGGGCCGGGGAGCTGTTTTTT,CASSPRTRAGELFF
TRBV6-5,.,TRBJ2-7,TRBD1,TGTGCCAGCGCGCGGACAGGGGAGGGCTACGAGCAGTACTTC,CASARTGEGYEQYF
TRBV28,.,TRBJ1-4,.,TGTGCCAGCAGCTCTGTTCAGGAAAAACTGTTTTTT,CASSSVQEKLFF
TRBV27,.,TRBJ1-6,.,TGTGCCAGCCGAACAGGTGACTCACCCCTCCACTTT,CASRTGDSPLHF
TRBV4-1,.,TRBJ1-2,.,TGCGCCAGCAGCCAAGATCTGCGGGGAGGGGATGGCTACACCTTC,CASSQDLRGGDGYTF
TRBV19,.,TRBJ1-2,.,TGTGCCAGTAGTACCCAAGGCGGATATGGCTACACCTTC,CASSTQGGYGYTF
TRBV12-3/TRBV12-4,.,TRBJ1-1,TRBD1,TGTGCCAGCAGGTCAGGGGGAACTGAAGCTTTCTTT,CASRSGGTEAFF
TRBV3-1/TRBV3-2,.,TRBJ2-3,TRBD2,TGTGCCAGCAGCCAAGTAGAAGGACTAGCGGGAAAGTGGGGTACGCAGTATTTT,CASSQVEGLAGKWGTQYF
TRBV2,.,TRBJ1-1,.,TGTGCCAGCAAAAGGGACAACGCGCTTGAAGCTTTCTTT,CASKRDNALEAFF
TRBV2,.,TRBJ2-1,.,TGTGCCAGCAGTAGAACTACAGGGGGGGCCTACAATGAGCAGTTCTTC,CASSRTTGGAYNEQFF
TRBV11-2,.,TRBJ2-1,.,TGTGCCAGCAGCCTAAGCTACAGATCTTTTTACAATGAGCAGTTCTTC,CASSLSYRSFYNEQFF